This T cell receptor (beta chain) was identified in a study of shared clonotypes between healthy human individuals. Study-wide findings and caveats: Generation probability values for non-shared clonotypes were lower than those for clonotypes shared by all four donors. Blood alone was sampled, and tissue repertoires likely differ.

Adult Caucasians living in Nashville, Tennessee made up all of the donors. Clones were read by immunoSEQ multiplex PCR, and TCRdb kept only the in-frame ones, dropping some. The sample lists under 650,000 clones, 90% to 97% seen once, with under 0.06% in the top ten. Regarding this clone: The target antigen is unknown.

CDR1 and CDR2 (germline): SGHAT, FQNNGV. This CDR3 has 16 residues. The junction had 8 bases not matched to a gene; V was cut back by 5 bases and J by 4 bases. This clonotype was sampled from a young woman in good health. The V call is TRBV11-2, the J call TRBJ2-3; TRBD2 matches 11 bases. The sample comprised naive CD4+ T cells sorted from blood. As for subset: CD45RA+ positively selected. The CDR3 region is CASSRALAGEADTQYF. CDR3 DNA: TGTGCCAGCAGCCGAGCACTAGCGGGGGAGGCAGATACGCAGTATTTT.